What follows describes a single T cell receptor (beta chain). Its cognate antigen is unknown. V was clipped by 2 bases and J by 4 bases; unmatched bases: 11. CDR1 and CDR2 (germline): PRHDT, FYEKMQ (reference sequence). The CDR3 sequence is 17 residues long. The protocol was immunoSEQ multiplex PCR, while the TCRdb copy is restricted to in-frame clones and leaves out a portion. The data contain 75,000 to 95,000 clones, roughly 89% of them singletons. The data stem from a study of T cell responses to AZD1222 COVID-19 vaccine. Study-wide results and limits: White British people made up most donors, females outnumbered males, and clonal diversity was possibly underestimated.

The sequences come from peripheral blood, collected 28 days after the second AZD1222 dose. This sequence joins TRBV13 and TRBJ2-1; 7 bases match TRBD1. This receptor was taken from an adult who received the AZD1222 COVID-19 vaccine. The CDR3 loop is CASSLFGVGTAYNEQFF. CDR3 DNA: TGTGCCAGCAGCTTATTTGGTGTGGGGACAGCTTACAATGAGCAGTTCTTC.